This TCR beta chain was profiled in a study of blood T cells in healthy people across ages. Notes on the study in general: Observed TCR beta diversity per million T cells went down as age went up. This fall followed a roughly linear course with age.

Sample-barcoded 5' priming and a J-beta primer mix drove a second PCR of roughly 7 to 11 cycles. Sequencing recovered at least 2.5 million CDR3-containing paired-end reads from each sample. MiXCR, applied by TCRdb to the 5' RACE reads, yields one record per CDR3 protein. The sample lists nearly 800,000 distinct CDR3 sequences, roughly three fifths occurring once. This CDR3 comprises 15 residues. Trimming left V 4 bases short and J 4 bases short, with 13 bases between. The germline V gene has CDR1 SGHTA and CDR2 FQGNSA. As to this clonotype: Antigen unknown.

The study drew donors from healthy Caucasian individuals in Russia aged roughly 6 to 95. Approximately 9.1 milliliters was the volume of peripheral blood drawn from each donor. The sequenced sample was blood. This receptor was taken from a man aged 35 to 55 in good health. This rearrangement joins TRBV7-2 to TRBJ1-4; no reliable D call. Written as DNA, the CDR3 is TGTGCCAGCAGCTCAAACGGCGCCTATAATGAAAAACTGTTTTTT. This gives the protein CASSSNGAYNEKLFF.